This T cell receptor beta chain was sequenced in a study of blood T cells in healthy people across ages. Study-wide results and caveats: It was not known whether donors were CMV positive (a possible confounder of expanded clonotype changes). Strongly correlated with naive T cell percentage was TCR beta diversity. Significant beta diversity loss was already apparent by age around 40, declining roughly linearly.

For the second PCR, which ran for about 6 to 11 cycles, a sample-barcoded 5' primer and a J-beta primer mix were used. Using its own MiXCR run on the 5' RACE reads, TCRdb lists one record per CDR3 protein. The table records 1.5 million to 2 million distinct CDR3 sequences, 28% of them present only once. Germline CDR1 is DFQATT and CDR2 is SNEGSKA (reference sequence). The CDR3 totals 12 residues. J was trimmed by 8 bases and V by 4 bases; bases with no gene match: 7. A remark on this clonotype: Its matching antigen is unknown.

The study drew donors from healthy Caucasian individuals in Russia aged roughly 6 to 90. This chain uses TRBV20-1 with TRBJ1-1; 7 positions match TRBD1. Sequences were obtained from blood. The receptor was isolated from a woman aged 30 to 39 in good health. CDR3 sequence reads: CSANRGYAEAFF. The CDR3 coding sequence is TGCAGTGCTAACAGGGGCTACGCCGAAGCTTTCTTT.